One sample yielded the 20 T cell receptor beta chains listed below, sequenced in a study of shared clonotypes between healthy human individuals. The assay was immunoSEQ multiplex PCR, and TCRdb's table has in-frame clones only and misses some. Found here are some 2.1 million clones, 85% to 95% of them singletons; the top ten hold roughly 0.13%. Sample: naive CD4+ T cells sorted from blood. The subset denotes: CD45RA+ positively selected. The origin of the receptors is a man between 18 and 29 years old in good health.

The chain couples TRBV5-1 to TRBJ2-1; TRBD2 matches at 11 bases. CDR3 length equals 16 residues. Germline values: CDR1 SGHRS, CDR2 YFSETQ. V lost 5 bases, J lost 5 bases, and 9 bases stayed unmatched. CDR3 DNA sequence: TGCGCCAGCAGACCAACCGGGACTAGCGGACACAATGAGCAGTTCTTC. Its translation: CASRPTGTSGHNEQFF.

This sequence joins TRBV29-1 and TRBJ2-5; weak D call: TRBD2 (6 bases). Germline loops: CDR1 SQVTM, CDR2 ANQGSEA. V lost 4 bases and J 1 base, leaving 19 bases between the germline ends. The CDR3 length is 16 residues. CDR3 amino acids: CSVAAGPWGGQETQYF. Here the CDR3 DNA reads TGCAGCGTTGCTGCGGGTCCCTGGGGAGGCCAAGAGACCCAGTACTTC.

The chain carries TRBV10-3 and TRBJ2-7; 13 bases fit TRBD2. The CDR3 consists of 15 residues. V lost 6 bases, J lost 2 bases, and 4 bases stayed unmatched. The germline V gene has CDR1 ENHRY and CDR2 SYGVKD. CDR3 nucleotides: TGTGCCATCAGGGGGGGACTAGCGGGAACCTACGAGCAGTACTTC. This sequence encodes CAIRGGLAGTYEQYF.

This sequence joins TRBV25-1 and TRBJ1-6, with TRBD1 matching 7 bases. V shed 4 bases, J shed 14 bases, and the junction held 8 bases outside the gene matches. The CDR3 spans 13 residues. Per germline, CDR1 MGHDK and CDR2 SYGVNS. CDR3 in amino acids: CASSVVRGSALHF. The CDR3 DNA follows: TGTGCCAGCAGTGTTGTCAGGGGGTCCGCCCTCCACTTT.

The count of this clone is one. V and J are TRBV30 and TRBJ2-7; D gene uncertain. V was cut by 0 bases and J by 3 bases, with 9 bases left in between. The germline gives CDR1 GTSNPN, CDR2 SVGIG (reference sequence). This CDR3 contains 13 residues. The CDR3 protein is CAWSVTVVYEQYF. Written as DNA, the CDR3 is TGTGCCTGGAGTGTAACGGTGGTCTACGAGCAGTACTTC.

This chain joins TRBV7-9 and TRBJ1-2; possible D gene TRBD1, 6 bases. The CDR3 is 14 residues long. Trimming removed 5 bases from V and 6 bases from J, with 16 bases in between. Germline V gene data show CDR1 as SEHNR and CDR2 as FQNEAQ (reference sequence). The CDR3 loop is CASSRSGGADGYTF. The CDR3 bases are TGTGCCAGCAGCCGCTCGGGGGGGGCGGATGGCTACACCTTC.

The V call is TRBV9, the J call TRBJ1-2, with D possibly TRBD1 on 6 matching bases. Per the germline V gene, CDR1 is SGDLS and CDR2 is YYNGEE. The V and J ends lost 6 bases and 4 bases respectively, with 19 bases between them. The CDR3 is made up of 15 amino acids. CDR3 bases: TGTGCCAGCACCTCAACAGGGACGGTATTCTATGGCTACACCTTC. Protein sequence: CASTSTGTVFYGYTF.

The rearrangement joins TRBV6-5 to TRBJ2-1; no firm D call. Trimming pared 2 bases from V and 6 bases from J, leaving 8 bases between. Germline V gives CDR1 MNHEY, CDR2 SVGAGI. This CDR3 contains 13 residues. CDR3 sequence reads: CASSYPPSNEQFF. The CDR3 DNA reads TGTGCCAGCAGTTACCCGCCAAGCAATGAGCAGTTCTTC.

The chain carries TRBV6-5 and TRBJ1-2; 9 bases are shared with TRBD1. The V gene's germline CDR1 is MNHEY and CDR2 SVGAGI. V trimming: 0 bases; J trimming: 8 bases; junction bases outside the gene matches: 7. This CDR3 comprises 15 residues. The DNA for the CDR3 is TGTGCCAGCAGTTACTCAACAACAGGGGGCAGGGGCTACACCTTC. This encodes CASSYSTTGGRGYTF.

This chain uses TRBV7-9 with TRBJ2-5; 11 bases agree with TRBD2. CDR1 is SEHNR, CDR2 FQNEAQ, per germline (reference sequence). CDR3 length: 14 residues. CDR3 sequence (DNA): TGTGCAGAACTAGCGGGGGCTAACCAAGAGACCCAGTACTTC. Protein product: CAELAGANQETQYF.

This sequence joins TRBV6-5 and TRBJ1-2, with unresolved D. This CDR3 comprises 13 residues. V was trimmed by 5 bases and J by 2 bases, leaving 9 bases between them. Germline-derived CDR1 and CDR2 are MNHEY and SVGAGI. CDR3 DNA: TGTGCCAGCAGTCCGTCTACCAACTATGGCTACACCTTC. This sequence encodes CASSPSTNYGYTF.

The CDR3 protein is CASSRLEWGYEQYF. The DNA of the CDR3 is TGTGCCAGCAGTCGACTCGAATGGGGCTACGAGCAGTACTTC. The chain links TRBV25-1 to TRBJ2-7; D is unclear. The germline gives CDR1 MGHDK, CDR2 SYGVNS. The CDR3 covers 14 residues. V was pared by 5 bases and J by 3 bases, with 14 bases between.

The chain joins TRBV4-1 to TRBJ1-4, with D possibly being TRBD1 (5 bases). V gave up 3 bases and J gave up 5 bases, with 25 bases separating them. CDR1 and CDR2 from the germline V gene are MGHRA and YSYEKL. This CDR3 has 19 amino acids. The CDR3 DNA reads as TGCGCCAGCAGCCAGAACAGCTGGTGGGGGGAAGCGGGGAATGAAAAACTGTTTTTT. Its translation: CASSQNSWWGEAGNEKLFF.

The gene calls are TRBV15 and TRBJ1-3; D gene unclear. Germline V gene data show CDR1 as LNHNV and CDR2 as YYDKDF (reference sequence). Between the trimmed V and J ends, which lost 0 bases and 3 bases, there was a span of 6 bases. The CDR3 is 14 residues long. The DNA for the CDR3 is TGTGCCACCAGCAGAGATCTGGTTGGAAACACCATATATTTT. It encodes CATSRDLVGNTIYF. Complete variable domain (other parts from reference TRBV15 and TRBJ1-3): DAMVIQNPRYQVTQFGKPVTLSCSQTLNHNVMYWYQQKSSQAPKLLFHYYDKDFNNEADTPDNFQSRRPNTSFCFLDIRSPGLGDTAMYLCATSRDLVGNTIYFGEGSWLTVV.

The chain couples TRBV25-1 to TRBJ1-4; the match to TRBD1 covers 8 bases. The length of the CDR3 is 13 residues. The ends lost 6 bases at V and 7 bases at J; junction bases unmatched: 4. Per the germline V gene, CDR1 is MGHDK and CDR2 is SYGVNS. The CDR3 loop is CASRDRVFEKLFF. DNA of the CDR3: TGTGCCAGCAGGGACAGGGTATTTGAAAAACTGTTTTTT.

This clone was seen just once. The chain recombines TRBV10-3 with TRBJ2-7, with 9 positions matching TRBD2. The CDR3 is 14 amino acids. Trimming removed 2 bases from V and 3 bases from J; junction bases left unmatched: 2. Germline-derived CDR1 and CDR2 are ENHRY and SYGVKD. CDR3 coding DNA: TGTGCCATCAGTGAGCTAGCGGGACACTACGAGCAGTACTTC. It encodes CAISELAGHYEQYF.

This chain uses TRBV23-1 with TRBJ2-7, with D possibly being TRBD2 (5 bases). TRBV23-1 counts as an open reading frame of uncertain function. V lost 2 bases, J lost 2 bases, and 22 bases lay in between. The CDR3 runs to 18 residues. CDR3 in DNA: TGCGCCAGCAGTCAACACCTCGGACTGCCCGGGTTCCCCTACGAGCAGTACTTC. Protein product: CASSQHLGLPGFPYEQYF.

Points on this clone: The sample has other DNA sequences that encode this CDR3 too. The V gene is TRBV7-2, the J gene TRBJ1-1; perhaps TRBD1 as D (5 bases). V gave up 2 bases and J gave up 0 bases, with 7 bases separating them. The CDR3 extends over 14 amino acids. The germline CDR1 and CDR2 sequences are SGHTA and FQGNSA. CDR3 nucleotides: TGTGCCAGCAGCTTATCGGGACTGAACACTGAAGCTTTCTTT. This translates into CASSLSGLNTEAFF.

CDR3 bases: TGTGCCAGCAGTAGAACAGGGGGCACTGCGAACACCGGGGAGCTGTTTTTT. It codes for CASSRTGGTANTGELFF. The chain couples TRBV27 to TRBJ2-2, with 9 nucleotides matching TRBD1. This CDR3 is 17 amino acids long. The junction had 7 bases not matched to a gene; V was cut back by 5 bases and J by 0 bases. Germline V CDR1 and CDR2: MNHEY, SMNVEV (reference sequence).

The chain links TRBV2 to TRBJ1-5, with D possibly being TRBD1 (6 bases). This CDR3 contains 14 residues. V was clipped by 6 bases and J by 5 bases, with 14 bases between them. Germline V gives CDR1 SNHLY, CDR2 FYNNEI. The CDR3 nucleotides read TGTGCCAGCAGGGCTGGGACAACAGATCAGCCCCAGCATTTT. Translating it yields CASRAGTTDQPQHF. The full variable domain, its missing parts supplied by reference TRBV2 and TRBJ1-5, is EPEVTQTPSHQVTQMGQEVILRCVPISNHLYFYWYRQILGQKVEFLVSFYNNEISEKSEIFDDQFSVERPDGSNFTLKIRSTKLEDSAMYFCASRAGTTDQPQHFGDGTRLSIL.